The 23 T cell receptor beta chains below all came from one sample that was sequenced in a study of blood T cell repertoires in COVID-19. Sequenced by immunoSEQ multiplex PCR; TCRdb stores in-frame clones only, minus some. This table holds 210,000 or so clones, around four fifths found once. The material sequenced was peripheral blood. These TCRs come from a woman between 45 and 65 years old with active or convalescent COVID-19.

The rearrangement uses TRBV28 and TRBJ1-1; 8 positions agree with TRBD1. V shed 3 bases, J shed 11 bases, and the junction held 11 bases outside the gene matches. CDR3 size: 14 residues. Germline CDR1 and CDR2: MDHEN and SYDVKM. CDR3 nucleotides: TGTGCCAGCAGTTTTAGGACAGGGAGAGACCCGGCTTTCTTT. The encoded protein is CASSFRTGRDPAFF.

The chain combines TRBV2 with TRBJ2-1; 16 nucleotides agree with TRBD2. CDR1 SNHLY and CDR2 FYNNEI come from the germline V gene. J was trimmed by 1 base and V by 5 bases; bases with no gene match: 8. The CDR3 totals 19 residues. The CDR3 is CASSYGTSGGGLSYNEQFF. The CDR3 DNA follows: TGTGCCAGCAGTTACGGGACTAGCGGGGGGGGCCTTTCCTACAATGAGCAGTTCTTC.

This chain links TRBV5-1 with TRBJ2-3; 8 bases line up with TRBD2. Germline CDR1 and CDR2: SGHRS and YFSETQ. Germline trimming cut 3 bases from V and 2 bases from J; bases unmatched to any gene: 8. This CDR3 comprises 16 residues. The CDR3 nucleotides read TGCGCCAGCAGCTGGGCCCAACTAGCGGCCACAGATACGCAGTATTTT. Protein: CASSWAQLAATDTQYF. The variable domain in full, with the rest retrieved from reference TRBV5-1 and TRBJ2-3, is KAGVTQTPRYLIKTRGQQVTLSCSPISGHRSVSWYQQTPGQGLQFLFEYFSETQRNKGNFPGRFSGRQFSNSRSEMNVSTLELGDSALYLCASSWAQLAATDTQYFGPGTRLTVL.

This clone was observed a handful of times. This rearrangement joins TRBV3-1 (or the pseudogene TRBV3-2) to TRBJ2-3, with 9 bases that match TRBD1. The ends lost 5 bases at V and 3 bases at J; junction bases unmatched: 0. Germline CDR1 is LGHDT and CDR2 is YNNKEL (reference sequence). The CDR3 covers 13 residues. The CDR3, as DNA: TGTGCCAGCAGCGGACAGGGGACAGATACGCAGTATTTT. Translation: CASSGQGTDTQYF.

This chain links TRBV4-1 with TRBJ2-5; maybe TRBD2 (6 bases). The CDR3 covers 15 residues. Trimming took off 1 base at V and 5 bases at J, with 14 bases between the two ends. Germline assignment: CDR1 MGHRA and CDR2 YSYEKL. The CDR3 DNA sequence: TGCGCCAGCAGCCAAGGGGCGGGGACGGCGGAGACCCAGTACTTC. Its protein product is CASSQGAGTAETQYF.

The table lists this clone with a few counts. This chain links TRBV6-1 with TRBJ2-1; TRBD2 agrees at 16 bases. Germline CDR1 is MNHNS and CDR2 is SASEGT. V was clipped by 4 bases and J by 6 bases; unmatched bases: 9. There are 18 residues in the CDR3. The CDR3 reads CASSAYGTSGGVVNEQFF. The CDR3 DNA follows: TGTGCCAGCAGTGCCTACGGGACTAGCGGGGGGGTTGTCAATGAGCAGTTCTTC.

As for this clone: One end of the junction is discordant with germline, which a read error may explain. J is TRBJ1-5 and V is TRBV28; the match to TRBD1 covers 8 bases. CDR1 and CDR2 (germline): MDHEN, SYDVKM. The CDR3 totals 15 residues. The CDR3 DNA reads TGTGCCAGCAGTTCCTCCGGGACAGGCGACCCTGGTCGGAATTTT. Its protein product is CASSSSGTGDPGRNF.

The chain employs TRBV11-2 and TRBJ2-7, with 8 bases aligning to TRBD1. The trim removed 4 bases at V and 0 bases at J, leaving 5 bases unmatched. The germline V gene encodes CDR1 SGHAT and CDR2 FQNNGV. The CDR3 sequence is 15 residues long. The CDR3 here is CASSSDRDLSYEQYV. The CDR3 bases are TGTGCCAGCAGCTCGGACAGGGATCTCTCCTACGAGCAGTACGTC.

The chain combines TRBV11-2 with TRBJ1-1, with TRBD1 matching over 7 bases. CDR1 and CDR2 from the germline V gene are SGHAT and FQNNGV. J lost 3 bases, V lost 6 bases, and 4 bases had no gene match. The CDR3 sequence is 13 residues long. The CDR3: CASRLTGDTEAFF. The CDR3 bases are TGTGCCAGCAGACTAACAGGGGACACTGAAGCTTTCTTT.

This clone was observed at least ten times. This chain connects TRBV6-5 to TRBJ1-5; 7 bases line up with TRBD1. Trimming removed 8 bases from V and 3 bases from J; junction bases left unmatched: 4. Germline loops: CDR1 MNHEY, CDR2 SVGAGI. The CDR3 totals 13 residues. The CDR3 DNA reads TGTGCCAGCGGTAGGGGGCTCAATCAGCCCCAGCATTTT. Translation gives CASGRGLNQPQHF.

The chain couples TRBV11-1 to TRBJ1-1, with a possible D match to TRBD1 (5 bases). V was pared by 3 bases and J by 2 bases, with 7 bases between. Germline V gives CDR1 SGHAT, CDR2 FQDESV (reference sequence). This CDR3 comprises 13 residues. DNA for the CDR3: TGTGCCAGCAGCTTTCAGGGAAACACTGAAGCTTTCTTT. Translating it yields CASSFQGNTEAFF.

The chain combines TRBV28 with TRBJ2-3; 8 bases agree with TRBD2. The ends lost 4 bases at V and 0 bases at J; junction bases unmatched: 0. From germline, CDR1 is MDHEN and CDR2 SYDVKM. The CDR3 covers 14 residues. CDR3 DNA: TGTGCCAGCAGTTCGGGAGGGAGCACAGATACGCAGTATTTT. This gives the protein CASSSGGSTDTQYF.

This sequence joins TRBV7-2 and TRBJ2-1, with 7 nucleotides matching TRBD2. This CDR3 region has 18 residues. The germline CDR1 and CDR2 sequences are SGHTA and FQGNSA. V lost 4 bases, J lost 4 bases, and 16 bases stayed unmatched. The CDR3 DNA sequence: TGTGCCAGCAGCTCATTAACCACCCCTAGCGGTAGATACAATGAGCAGTTCTTC. As protein: CASSSLTTPSGRYNEQFF. Filled out from reference TRBV7-2 and TRBJ2-1, the complete variable domain reads GAGVSQSPSNKVTEKGKDVELRCDPISGHTALYWYRQSLGQGLEFLIYFQGNSAPDKSGLPSDRFSAERTGGSVSTLTIQRTQQEDSAVYLCASSSLTTPSGRYNEQFFGPGTRLTVL.

The CDR3 protein is CASKGGRTEAFF. The DNA of the CDR3 is TGTGCCAGCAAGGGGGGGAGGACTGAAGCTTTCTTT. The gene calls are TRBV6-5 and TRBJ1-1; D perhaps matches TRBD1 (6 bases). The length of the CDR3 is 12 residues. V lost 7 bases and J lost 5, with 11 bases in between. The germline CDR1 and CDR2 sequences are MNHEY and SVGAGI.

The chain combines TRBV4-2 with TRBJ2-5, with D maybe TRBD2 (5 bases). Germline values: CDR1 LGHNA, CDR2 YNFKEQ. V lost 3 bases and J 1 base, leaving 12 bases between the germline ends. The CDR3 consists of 15 residues. The CDR3 region has the DNA TGTGCCAGCAGCCAGATACTAGGCCCCCAAGAGACCCAGTACTTC. It encodes CASSQILGPQETQYF.

The V gene is TRBV19, the J gene TRBJ1-2; 7 nucleotides align to TRBD1. Germline V gene data show CDR1 as LNHDA and CDR2 as SQIVND (reference sequence). This CDR3 contains 16 residues. V lost 4 bases and J lost 6; bases outside the gene matches: 14. The CDR3 protein is CASSRGSTGKLHGYTF. CDR3 in DNA: TGTGCCAGTAGTAGAGGGTCGACAGGGAAATTACATGGCTACACCTTC.

This rearrangement joins TRBV30 to TRBJ1-6; 7 bases map to TRBD1. From germline, CDR1 is GTSNPN and CDR2 SVGIG (reference sequence). The length of the CDR3 is 15 residues. The V gene end was trimmed by 5 bases and the J gene end by 4 bases; junction bases not matched to a gene: 8. CDR3 in DNA: TGTGCCTGGGCCGGGACAGAAGCTTATAATTCACCCCTCCACTTT. It translates to CAWAGTEAYNSPLHF.

The chain combines TRBV7-2 with TRBJ2-3; weak D call: TRBD2 (6 bases). Germline assignment: CDR1 SGHTA and CDR2 FQGNSA. Trimming pared 5 bases from V and 3 bases from J, leaving 12 bases between. The CDR3 is made up of 14 amino acids. The DNA for the CDR3 is TGTGCCAGCAGCCAGCTAGCGTTTACAGATACGCAGTATTTT. Translation gives CASSQLAFTDTQYF.

The chain links TRBV12-3 or TRBV12-4 to TRBJ2-7, with D uncertain. V lost 6 bases, J lost 6 bases, and 12 bases lay in between. This CDR3 contains 12 residues. The CDR3 sequence is CASSPQWAEQYF. The CDR3 bases are TGTGCCAGCAGCCCCCAGTGGGCCGAGCAGTACTTC.

V gene TRBV7-9 combines with J gene TRBJ2-2; no clear D gene. The CDR3 consists of 15 residues. Deletions cut 1 base from V and 7 bases from J, with 13 bases between. The germline CDR1 and CDR2 sequences are SEHNR and FQNEAQ (reference sequence). Here the CDR3 DNA reads TGTGCCAGCAGCTTAGGAGGTACGCGGAGCGGGGAGCTGTTTTTT. It specifies CASSLGGTRSGELFF.

This chain joins TRBV5-4 and TRBJ1-3; D possibly corresponds to TRBD1 (6 bases). V was pared by 4 bases and J by 4 bases, with 15 bases between. The CDR3 covers 15 residues. Per germline, CDR1 SGHNT and CDR2 YYREEE (reference sequence). The CDR3 reads CASSPQQGTGNTIYF. The CDR3 DNA reads as TGTGCCAGCAGCCCACAACAGGGCACGGGAAACACCATATATTTT.

The chain has TRBV6-5 and TRBJ2-7; D is uncertain. Germline V gene data show CDR1 as MNHEY and CDR2 as SVGAGI. The CDR3 consists of 14 residues. V was pared by 6 bases and J by 2 bases, with 14 bases between. DNA for the CDR3: TGTGCCAGCAGGACGGATCGCGGTCCCTACGAGCAGTACTTC. This codes for CASRTDRGPYEQYF.

The DNA of the CDR3 is TGTGCCAGCAGCCGACAGGGGTCCACAGATACGCAGTATTTT. Protein product: CASSRQGSTDTQYF. The rearrangement uses TRBV5-5 and TRBJ2-3; 8 nucleotides align to TRBD1. V dropped 4 bases and J dropped 2; count of bases not matched to a gene: 3. The germline gives CDR1 SGHKS, CDR2 YYEKEE (reference sequence). The CDR3 contains 14 residues.